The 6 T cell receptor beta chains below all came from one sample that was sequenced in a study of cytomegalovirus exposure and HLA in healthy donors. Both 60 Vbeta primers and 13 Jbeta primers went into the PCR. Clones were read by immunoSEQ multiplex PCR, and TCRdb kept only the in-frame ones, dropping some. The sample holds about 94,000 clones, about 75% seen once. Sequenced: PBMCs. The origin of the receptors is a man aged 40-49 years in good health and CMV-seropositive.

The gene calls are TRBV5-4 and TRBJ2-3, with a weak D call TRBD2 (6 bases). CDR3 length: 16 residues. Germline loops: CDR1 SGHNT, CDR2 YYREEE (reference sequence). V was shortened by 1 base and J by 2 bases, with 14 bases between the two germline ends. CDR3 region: CASSLSYGGTTDTQYF. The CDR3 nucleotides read TGTGCCAGCAGCTTGAGTTACGGGGGAACCACAGATACGCAGTATTTT.

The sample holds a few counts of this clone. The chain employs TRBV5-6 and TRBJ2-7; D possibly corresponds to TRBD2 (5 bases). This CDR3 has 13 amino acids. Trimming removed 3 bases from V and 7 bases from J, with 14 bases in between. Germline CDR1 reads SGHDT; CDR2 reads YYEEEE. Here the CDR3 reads CASSWERTGEQYF. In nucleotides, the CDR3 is TGTGCCAGCAGCTGGGAACGGACGGGGGAGCAGTACTTC.

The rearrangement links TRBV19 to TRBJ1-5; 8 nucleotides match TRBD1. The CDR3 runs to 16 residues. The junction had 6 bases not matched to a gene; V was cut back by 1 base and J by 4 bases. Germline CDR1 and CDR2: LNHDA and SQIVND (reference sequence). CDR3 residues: CASSIGRQGRNQPQHF. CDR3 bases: TGTGCCAGTAGTATAGGTCGACAGGGGAGGAATCAGCCCCAGCATTTT.

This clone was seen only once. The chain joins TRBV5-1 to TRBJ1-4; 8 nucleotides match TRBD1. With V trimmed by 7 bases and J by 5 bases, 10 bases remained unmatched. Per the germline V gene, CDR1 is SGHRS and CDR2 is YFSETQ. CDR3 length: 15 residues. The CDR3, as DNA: TGCGCCAGCTCTCAACAGGGGGGGGGAAATGAAAAACTGTTTTTT. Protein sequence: CASSQQGGGNEKLFF.

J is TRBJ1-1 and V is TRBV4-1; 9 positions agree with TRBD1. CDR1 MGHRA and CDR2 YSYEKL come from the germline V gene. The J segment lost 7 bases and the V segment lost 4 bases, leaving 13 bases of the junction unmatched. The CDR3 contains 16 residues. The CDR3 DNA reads TGCGCCAGCAGCCGGGACCTCCGGGACAGGGCCATTGAAGCTTTCTTT. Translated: CASSRDLRDRAIEAFF.

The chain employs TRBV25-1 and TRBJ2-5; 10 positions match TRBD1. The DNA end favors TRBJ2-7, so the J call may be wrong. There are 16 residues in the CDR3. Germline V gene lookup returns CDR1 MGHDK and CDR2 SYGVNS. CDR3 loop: CASSAPRTGGSYEQYF. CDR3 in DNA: TGTGCCAGCAGTGCACCCCGGACAGGGGGCTCCTACGAGCAGTACTTC.